This T cell receptor (beta chain) was recorded in a study of CD8 T cells in Susac syndrome. When the RNA was reverse transcribed, random hexamers were used with an input of about 0.5 to 1 ug. TCRdb analysed the immunoSEQ multiplex PCR reads with MiXCR anew, one entry per CDR3 protein. The sample carries some 110,000 distinct CDR3 sequences, about 92% recorded once. V shed 3 bases and J shed 0 bases, with 7 bases lying between them. Germline CDR1 DFQATT, CDR2 SNEGSKA (reference sequence). The CDR3 runs 13 residues. This chain connects TRBV20-1 to TRBJ2-3; weak D call: TRBD1 (5 bases). The sequencing input was CD4+ T cells from PBMCs. The sequence came from a human donor with multiple sclerosis. The CDR3 DNA reads as TGCAGTGCTAGGGCAGGGAGCACAGATACGCAGTATTTT. As protein: CSARAGSTDTQYF.